Sequencing of this TCR beta chain was carried out in a study of T cells in Graves' hyperthyroidism and ophthalmopathy. This clonotype was found many times. The authors took PBMCs from roughly 9.7 ml fresh peripheral blood. TCR beta CDR3 regions were amplified from RNA transcripts. TCR CDR3 regions were first amplified by RT-PCR with HTBI primers. TCRdb passed the multiplex PCR reads through MiXCR, listing each CDR3 protein once. This table holds 550,000 to 800,000 distinct CDR3 sequences, roughly 17% found once. The source of this sequence is a man over 45 with Graves' hyperthyroidism. The sequencing input was blood.

CDR3 region: CASSPVVTGELFF. The DNA for the CDR3 is TGTGCCAGCAGTCCCGTGGTGACCGGGGAGCTGTTTTTT. This chain links TRBV6-2 or TRBV6-3 with TRBJ2-2; no firm D call. The V end was cut by 5 bases, the J end by 5 bases, with 9 bases between. Germline assignment: CDR1 MNHEY and CDR2 SVGEGT. The CDR3 totals 13 residues.